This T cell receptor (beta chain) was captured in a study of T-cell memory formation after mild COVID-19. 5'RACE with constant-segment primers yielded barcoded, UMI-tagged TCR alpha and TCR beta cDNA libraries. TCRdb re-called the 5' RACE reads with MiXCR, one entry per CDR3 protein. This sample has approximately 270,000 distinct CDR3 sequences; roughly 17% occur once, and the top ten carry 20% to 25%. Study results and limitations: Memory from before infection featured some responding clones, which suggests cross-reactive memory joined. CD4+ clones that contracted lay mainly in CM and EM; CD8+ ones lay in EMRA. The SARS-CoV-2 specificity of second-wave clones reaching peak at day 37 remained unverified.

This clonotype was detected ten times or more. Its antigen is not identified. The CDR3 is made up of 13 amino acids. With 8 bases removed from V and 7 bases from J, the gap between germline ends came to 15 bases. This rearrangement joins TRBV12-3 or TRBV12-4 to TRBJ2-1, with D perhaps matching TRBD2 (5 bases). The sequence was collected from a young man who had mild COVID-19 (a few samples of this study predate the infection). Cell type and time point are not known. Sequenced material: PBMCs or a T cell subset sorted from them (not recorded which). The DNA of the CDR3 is TGTGCCAGCGTGAGGGCCATGCGAAATGAGCAGTTCTTC. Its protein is CASVRAMRNEQFF.